This T cell receptor (beta chain) was obtained from a study of T cell responses to AZD1222 COVID-19 vaccine. A word on this clone: The target antigen is unknown.

Study conclusions and caveats: White British ancestry dominated among donors, who included more females, and clonal diversity was possibly underestimated. Just five to seven AZD1222 recipients tested seropositive at baseline. Repertoire sampling was restricted to post-peak T cell response timepoints. With two AZD1222 doses given, Spike-specific TCR breadth and depth both rose.

Trimming pared 9 bases from V and 6 bases from J, leaving 8 bases between. CDR3 size: 11 residues. Per the germline V gene, CDR1 is SGHTA and CDR2 is FQGNSA. The data were produced by immunoSEQ multiplex PCR, yet TCRdb's version contains in-frame clones alone and is incomplete. The sample lists 130,000 to 150,000 clones, about 90% seen once, with around 5% in the top ten. J is TRBJ1-4 and V is TRBV7-2; D gene unclear. The receptor's source is an adult in good health. The sample was peripheral blood, taken on day 0 of AZD1222 vaccination. The CDR3 reads CARTRHEKLFF. The CDR3 DNA reads TGTGCCAGGACCCGGCATGAAAAACTGTTTTTT.